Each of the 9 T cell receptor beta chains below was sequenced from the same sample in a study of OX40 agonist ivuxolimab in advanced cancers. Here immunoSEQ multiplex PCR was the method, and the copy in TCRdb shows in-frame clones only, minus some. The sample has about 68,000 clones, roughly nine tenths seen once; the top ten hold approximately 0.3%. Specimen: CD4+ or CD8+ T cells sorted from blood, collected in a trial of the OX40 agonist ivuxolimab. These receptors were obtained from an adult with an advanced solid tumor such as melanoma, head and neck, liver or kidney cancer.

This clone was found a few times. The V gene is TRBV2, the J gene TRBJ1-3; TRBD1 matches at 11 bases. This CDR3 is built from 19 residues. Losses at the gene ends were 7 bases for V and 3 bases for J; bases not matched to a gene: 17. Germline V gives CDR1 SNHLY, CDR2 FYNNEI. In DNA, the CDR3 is TGTGCCAGCACCTTCACCTTGGACAGGGGGCAAGGAAATGGAAACACCATATATTTT. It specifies CASTFTLDRGQGNGNTIYF. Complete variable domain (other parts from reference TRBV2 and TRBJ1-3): EPEVTQTPSHQVTQMGQEVILRCVPISNHLYFYWYRQILGQKVEFLVSFYNNEISEKSEIFDDQFSVERPDGSNFTLKIRSTKLEDSAMYFCASTFTLDRGQGNGNTIYFGEGSWLTVV.

CDR3 bases: TGTGCCAGCAGCCTTAGGACTAGCGGGAGCTACAATGAGCAGTTCTTC. Translation: CASSLRTSGSYNEQFF. The genes are TRBV5-5 and TRBJ2-1; the match to TRBD2 covers 13 bases. The CDR3 sequence is 16 residues long. The ends lost 4 bases at V and 3 bases at J; junction bases unmatched: 4. Germline V CDR1 and CDR2: SGHKS, YYEKEE (reference sequence).

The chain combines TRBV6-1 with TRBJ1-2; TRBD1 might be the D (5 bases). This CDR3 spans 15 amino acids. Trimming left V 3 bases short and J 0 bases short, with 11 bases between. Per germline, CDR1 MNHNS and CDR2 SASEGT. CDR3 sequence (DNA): TGTGCCAGCAGTGACGCCCCGACAGCTAACTATGGCTACACCTTC. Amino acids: CASSDAPTANYGYTF.

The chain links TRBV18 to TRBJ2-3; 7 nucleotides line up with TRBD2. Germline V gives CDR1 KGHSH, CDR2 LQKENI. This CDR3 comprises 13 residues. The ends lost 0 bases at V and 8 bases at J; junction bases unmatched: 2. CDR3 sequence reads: CASSPPGEGTQYF. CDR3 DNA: TGTGCCAGCTCACCACCTGGGGAGGGTACGCAGTATTTT. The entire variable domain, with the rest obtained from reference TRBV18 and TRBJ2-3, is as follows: NAGVMQNPRHLVRRRGQEARLRCSPMKGHSHVYWYRQLPEEGLKFMVYLQKENIIDESGMPKERFSAEFPKEGPSILRIQQVVRGDSAAYFCASSPPGEGTQYFGPGTRLTVL.

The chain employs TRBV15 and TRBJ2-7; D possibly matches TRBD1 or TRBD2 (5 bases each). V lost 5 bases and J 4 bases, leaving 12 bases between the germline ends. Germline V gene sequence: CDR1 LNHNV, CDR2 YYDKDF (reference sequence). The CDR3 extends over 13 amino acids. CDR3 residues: CATSRDVRYEQYF. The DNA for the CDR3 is TGTGCCACCAGCCGGGACGTTCGTTACGAGCAGTACTTC.

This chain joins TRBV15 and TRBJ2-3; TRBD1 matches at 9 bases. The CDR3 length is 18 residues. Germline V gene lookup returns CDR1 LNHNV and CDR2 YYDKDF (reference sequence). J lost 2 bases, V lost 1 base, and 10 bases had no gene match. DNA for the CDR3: TGTGCCACCAGCAGAGCGCCCTCGGGACAGGGTAACACAGATACGCAGTATTTT. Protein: CATSRAPSGQGNTDTQYF.

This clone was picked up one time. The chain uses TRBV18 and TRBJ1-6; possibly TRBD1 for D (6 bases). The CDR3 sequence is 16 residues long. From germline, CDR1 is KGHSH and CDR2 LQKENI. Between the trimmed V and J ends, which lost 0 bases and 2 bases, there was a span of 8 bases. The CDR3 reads CASSPPRTAYNSPLHF. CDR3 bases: TGTGCCAGCTCACCACCGAGGACAGCCTATAATTCACCCCTCCACTTT. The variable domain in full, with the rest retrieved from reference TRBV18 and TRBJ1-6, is NAGVMQNPRHLVRRRGQEARLRCSPMKGHSHVYWYRQLPEEGLKFMVYLQKENIIDESGMPKERFSAEFPKEGPSILRIQQVVRGDSAAYFCASSPPRTAYNSPLHFGNGTRLTVT.

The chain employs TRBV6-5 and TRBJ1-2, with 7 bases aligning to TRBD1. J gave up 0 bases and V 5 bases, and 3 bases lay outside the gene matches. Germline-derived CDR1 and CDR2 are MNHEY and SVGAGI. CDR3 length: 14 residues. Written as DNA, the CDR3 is TGTGCCAGCAGTCGACAGGGCACTAACTATGGCTACACCTTC. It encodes CASSRQGTNYGYTF.

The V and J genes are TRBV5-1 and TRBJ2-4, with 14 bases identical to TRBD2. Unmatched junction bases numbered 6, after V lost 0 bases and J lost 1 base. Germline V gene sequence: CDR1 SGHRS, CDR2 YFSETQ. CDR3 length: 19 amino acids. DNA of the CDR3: TGCGCCAGCAGCTTGGGGGGACTAGCGGGAGCTGGGGCCAAAAACATTCAGTACTTC. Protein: CASSLGGLAGAGAKNIQYF.